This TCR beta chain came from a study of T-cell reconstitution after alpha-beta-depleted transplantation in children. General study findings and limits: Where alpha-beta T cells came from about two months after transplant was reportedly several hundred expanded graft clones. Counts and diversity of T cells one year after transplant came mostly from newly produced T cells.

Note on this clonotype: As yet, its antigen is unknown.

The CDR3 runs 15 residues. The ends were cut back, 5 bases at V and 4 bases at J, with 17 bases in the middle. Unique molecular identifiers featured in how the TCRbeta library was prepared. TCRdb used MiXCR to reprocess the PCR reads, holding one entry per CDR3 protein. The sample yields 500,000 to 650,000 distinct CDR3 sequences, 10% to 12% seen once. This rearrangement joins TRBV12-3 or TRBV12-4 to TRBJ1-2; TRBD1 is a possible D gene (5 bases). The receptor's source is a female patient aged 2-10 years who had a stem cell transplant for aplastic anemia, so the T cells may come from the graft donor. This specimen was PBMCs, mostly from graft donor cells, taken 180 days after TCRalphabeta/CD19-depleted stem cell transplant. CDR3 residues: CASSRRGLTPYGYTF. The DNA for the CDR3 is TGTGCCAGCAGTCGGAGGGGCCTAACACCCTATGGCTACACCTTC.